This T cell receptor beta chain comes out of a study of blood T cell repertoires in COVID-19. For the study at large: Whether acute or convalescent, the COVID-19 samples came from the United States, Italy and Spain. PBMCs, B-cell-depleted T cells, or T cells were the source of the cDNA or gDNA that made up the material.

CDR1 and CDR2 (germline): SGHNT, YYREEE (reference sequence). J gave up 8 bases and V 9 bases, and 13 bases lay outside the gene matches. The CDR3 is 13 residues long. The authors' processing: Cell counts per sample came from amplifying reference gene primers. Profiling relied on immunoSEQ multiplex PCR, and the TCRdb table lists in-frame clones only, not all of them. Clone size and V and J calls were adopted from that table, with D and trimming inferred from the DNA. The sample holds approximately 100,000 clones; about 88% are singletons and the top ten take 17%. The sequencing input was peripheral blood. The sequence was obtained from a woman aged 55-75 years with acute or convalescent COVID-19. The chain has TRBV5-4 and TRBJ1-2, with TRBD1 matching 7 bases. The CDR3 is CAIRQTGLRGYTF. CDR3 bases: TGTGCCATACGACAGACAGGGTTGCGCGGCTACACCTTC. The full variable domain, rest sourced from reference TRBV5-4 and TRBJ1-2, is ETGVTQSPTHLIKTRGQQVTLRCSSQSGHNTVSWYQQALGQGPQFIFQYYREEENGRGNFPPRFSGLQFPNYSSELNVNALELDDSALYLCAIRQTGLRGYTFGSGTRLTVV.